A selection of T cell receptor beta chains follows, all from one sample in a study of cytomegalovirus exposure and HLA in healthy donors. Method: immunoSEQ multiplex PCR; TCRdb's copy keeps in-frame clones and lacks some. Among 150,000 to 200,000 clones, 82% were seen once, and the ten largest hold 5.5% to 7%. The material sequenced was PBMCs. The receptors were sampled from a woman in her forties or fifties in good health and CMV-seropositive. Both conserved end residues are part of each CDR3. D genes are given only for firm matches. Some rows mark clone size as missing; the rest say once, few, many or name a class of expanded clone.

D gene: TRBD1; V gene: TRBV5-6; J gene: TRBJ2-5; clone size: .; CDR3 protein: CASSGTGLSQETQYF; CDR3 DNA: TGTGCCAGCAGCGGGACAGGGCTTTCCCAAGAGACCCAGTACTTC
D gene: TRBD2; V gene: TRBV28; J gene: TRBJ2-5; clone size: .; CDR3 protein: CASSFSPGGQETQYF; CDR3 DNA: TGTGCCAGCAGTTTTTCCCCGGGAGGACAAGAGACCCAGTACTTC
D gene: TRBD2; V gene: TRBV7-9; J gene: TRBJ2-5; clone size: .; CDR3 protein: CASSLDGGRKETQYF; CDR3 DNA: TGTGCCAGCAGCTTAGACGGGGGGAGGAAAGAGACCCAGTACTTC
D gene: .; V gene: TRBV6-6; J gene: TRBJ1-5; clone size: .; CDR3 protein: CASSYRGASNQPQHF; CDR3 DNA: TGTGCCAGCAGTTACCGGGGGGCGAGCAATCAGCCCCAGCATTTT
D gene: TRBD1; V gene: TRBV9; J gene: TRBJ2-7; clone size: .; CDR3 protein: CASSVAGDRGSYEQYF; CDR3 DNA: TGTGCCAGCAGCGTAGCTGGGGACAGGGGCTCCTACGAGCAGTACTTC
D gene: TRBD2; V gene: TRBV28; J gene: TRBJ2-5; clone size: .; CDR3 protein: CASRLTSGGRETQYF; CDR3 DNA: TGTGCCAGCAGATTGACTAGCGGGGGACGGGAGACCCAGTACTTC
D gene: TRBD1; V gene: TRBV7-9; J gene: TRBJ2-1; clone size: .; CDR3 protein: CASSPSGQGGDEQFF; CDR3 DNA: TGTGCCAGCAGCCCATCCGGACAGGGAGGCGATGAGCAGTTCTTC
D gene: .; V gene: TRBV10-3; J gene: TRBJ1-1; clone size: .; CDR3 protein: CAISESSRRVPPRPTEAFF; CDR3 DNA: TGTGCCATCAGTGAGTCGTCGCGCAGGGTCCCACCGAGGCCCACTGAAGCTTTCTTT
D gene: .; V gene: TRBV21-1; J gene: TRBJ1-5; clone size: .; CDR3 protein: CASSKGGGAPEPQHF; CDR3 DNA: TGTGCCAGCAGCAAAGGGGGCGGGGCGCCGGAGCCCCAGCATTTT
D gene: TRBD1; V gene: TRBV10-3; J gene: TRBJ1-5; clone size: .; CDR3 protein: CAISERGQGSNQPQHF; CDR3 DNA: TGTGCCATCAGTGAACGGGGACAGGGGAGCAATCAGCCCCAGCATTTT
D gene: .; V gene: TRBV18; J gene: TRBJ2-6; clone size: .; CDR3 protein: CASSREGAGANVLTF; CDR3 DNA: TGTGCCAGCTCGCGTGAGGGGGCTGGGGCCAACGTCCTGACTTTC
D gene: .; V gene: TRBV2; J gene: TRBJ2-1; clone size: .; CDR3 protein: CASSGTSSPNNEQFF; CDR3 DNA: TGTGCCAGCAGTGGAACTAGCTCACCCAACAATGAGCAGTTCTTC
D gene: .; V gene: TRBV28; J gene: TRBJ2-3; clone size: .; CDR3 protein: CASSPSGSDTQYF; CDR3 DNA: TGTGCCAGCAGTCCATCGGGATCAGATACGCAGTATTTT
D gene: TRBD1; V gene: TRBV18; J gene: TRBJ2-4; clone size: .; CDR3 protein: CASSPSGTGGAGAKNIQYF; CDR3 DNA: TGTGCCAGCTCACCGTCTGGGACAGGGGGCGCTGGAGCCAAAAACATTCAGTACTTC
D gene: .; V gene: TRBV23-1; J gene: TRBJ1-5; clone size: .; CDR3 protein: CASSQSVSSNQPQHF; CDR3 DNA: TGCGCCAGCAGTCAATCGGTCAGTAGCAATCAGCCCCAGCATTTT
D gene: TRBD1; V gene: TRBV5-5; J gene: TRBJ1-5; clone size: once; CDR3 protein: CASSVDRGNQPQHF; CDR3 DNA: TGTGCCAGCAGCGTGGACAGGGGGAATCAGCCCCAGCATTTT
D gene: TRBD1; V gene: TRBV28; J gene: TRBJ2-7; clone size: .; CDR3 protein: CASSDGSTGGAYEQYF; CDR3 DNA: TGTGCCAGCAGTGACGGATCGACAGGGGGCGCCTACGAGCAGTACTTC
D gene: .; V gene: TRBV6-5; J gene: TRBJ1-2; clone size: .; CDR3 protein: CASSSGTNYGYTF; CDR3 DNA: TGTGCCAGCAGCTCGGGAACTAACTATGGCTACACCTTC
D gene: TRBD2; V gene: TRBV7-2; J gene: TRBJ2-3; clone size: .; CDR3 protein: CASSSGLVLADTQYF; CDR3 DNA: TGTGCCAGCAGCTCCGGACTAGTGTTAGCAGATACGCAGTATTTT
D gene: .; V gene: TRBV7-9; J gene: TRBJ2-3; clone size: .; CDR3 protein: CASSLGPSPGTQYF; CDR3 DNA: TGTGCCAGCAGCTTAGGTCCTAGCCCTGGTACGCAGTATTTT
D gene: .; V gene: TRBV4-1; J gene: TRBJ2-3; clone size: .; CDR3 protein: CASSQESLLPTQYF; CDR3 DNA: TGCGCCAGCAGCCAAGAATCGCTACTCCCTACGCAGTATTTT
D gene: TRBD1; V gene: TRBV6-6; J gene: TRBJ2-7; clone size: .; CDR3 protein: CASGGTGVNEQYF; CDR3 DNA: TGTGCCAGCGGGGGGACAGGGGTGAATGAGCAGTACTTC
D gene: .; V gene: TRBV19; J gene: TRBJ1-5; clone size: .; CDR3 protein: CASTQLWGGGQPQHF; CDR3 DNA: TGTGCCAGTACTCAATTATGGGGGGGCGGTCAGCCCCAGCATTTT
D gene: TRBD1; V gene: TRBV11-2; J gene: TRBJ1-5; clone size: .; CDR3 protein: CASSLGQGDGQPQHF; CDR3 DNA: TGTGCCAGCAGCTTAGGACAGGGTGACGGCCAGCCCCAGCATTTT